This T cell receptor beta chain was sequenced for a study of OX40 agonist ivuxolimab in advanced cancers. Study in general: Ivuxolimab, an antibody acting as an agonist of OX40 (CD134), was used to treat patients. Study-wide results and caveats: Dose levels from 0.1 to 3.0 mg/kg saw CD4+ and CD8+ blood T cells expand clonally by week 6.

The germline V and J ends were trimmed by 1 base and 1 base, with 13 bases remaining between them. Germline values: CDR1 SEHNR, CDR2 FQNEAQ (reference sequence). The length of the CDR3 is 17 residues. Assay: immunoSEQ multiplex PCR; the TCRdb copy retains only in-frame clones and omits some. The repertoire holds more than 45,000 clones, with 75% to 90% as singletons. On this clone itself: What it binds is unknown.

The sequence was collected from an adult with an advanced solid tumor such as melanoma, head and neck, liver or kidney cancer. The sequences come from CD4+ or CD8+ T cells sorted from blood, collected in a trial of the OX40 agonist ivuxolimab. The chain uses TRBV7-9 and TRBJ2-2; D ambiguous. CDR3 region: CASSLVASAGNTGELFF. CDR3 nucleotides: TGTGCCAGCAGCTTAGTCGCCTCGGCAGGGAACACCGGGGAGCTGTTTTTT.